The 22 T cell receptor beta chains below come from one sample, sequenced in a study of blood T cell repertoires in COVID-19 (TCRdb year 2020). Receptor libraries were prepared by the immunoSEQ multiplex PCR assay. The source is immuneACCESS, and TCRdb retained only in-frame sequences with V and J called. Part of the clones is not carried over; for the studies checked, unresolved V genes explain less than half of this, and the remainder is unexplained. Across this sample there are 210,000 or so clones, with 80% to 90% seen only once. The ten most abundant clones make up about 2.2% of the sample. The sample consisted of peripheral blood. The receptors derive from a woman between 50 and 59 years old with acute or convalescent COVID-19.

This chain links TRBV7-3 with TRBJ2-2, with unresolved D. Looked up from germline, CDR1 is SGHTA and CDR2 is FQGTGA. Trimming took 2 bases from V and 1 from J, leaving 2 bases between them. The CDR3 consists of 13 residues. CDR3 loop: CASSLLNTGELFF. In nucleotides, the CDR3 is TGTGCCAGCAGCTTACTGAACACCGGGGAGCTGTTTTTT.

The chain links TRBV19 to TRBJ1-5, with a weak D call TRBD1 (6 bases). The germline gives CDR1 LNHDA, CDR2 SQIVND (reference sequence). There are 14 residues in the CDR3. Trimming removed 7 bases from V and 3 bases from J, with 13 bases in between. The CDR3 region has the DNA TGTGCCAGTACCCTGGGGGGGGCCAATCAGCCCCAGCATTTT. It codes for CASTLGGANQPQHF.

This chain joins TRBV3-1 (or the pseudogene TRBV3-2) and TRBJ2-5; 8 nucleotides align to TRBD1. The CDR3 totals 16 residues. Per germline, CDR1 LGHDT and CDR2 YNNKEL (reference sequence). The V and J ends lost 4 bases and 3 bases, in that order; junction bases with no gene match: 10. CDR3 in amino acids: CASSPAQGAEKETQYF. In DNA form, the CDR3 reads TGTGCCAGCAGCCCTGCCCAGGGGGCTGAAAAAGAGACCCAGTACTTC.

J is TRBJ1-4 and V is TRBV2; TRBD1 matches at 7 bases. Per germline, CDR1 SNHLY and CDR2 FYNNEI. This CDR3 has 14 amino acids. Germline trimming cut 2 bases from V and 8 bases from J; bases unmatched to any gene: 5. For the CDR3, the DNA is TGTGCCAGCAGTGAATCACAGGGGATCGAAAAACTGTTTTTT. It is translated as CASSESQGIEKLFF.

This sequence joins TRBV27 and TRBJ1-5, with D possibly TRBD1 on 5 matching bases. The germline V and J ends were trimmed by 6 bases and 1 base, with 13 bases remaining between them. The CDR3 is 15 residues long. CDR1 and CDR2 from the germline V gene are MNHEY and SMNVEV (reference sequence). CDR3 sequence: CASRGFGASNQPQHF. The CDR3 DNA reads TGTGCCAGCAGGGGGTTTGGGGCAAGCAATCAGCCCCAGCATTTT.

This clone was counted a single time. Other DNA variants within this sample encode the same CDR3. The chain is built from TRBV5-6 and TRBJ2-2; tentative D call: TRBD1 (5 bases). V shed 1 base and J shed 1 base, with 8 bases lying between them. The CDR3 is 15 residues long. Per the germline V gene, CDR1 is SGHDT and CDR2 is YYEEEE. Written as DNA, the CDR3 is TGTGCCAGCAGCTTGAGGGGATTGAACACCGGGGAGCTGTTTTTT. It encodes CASSLRGLNTGELFF.

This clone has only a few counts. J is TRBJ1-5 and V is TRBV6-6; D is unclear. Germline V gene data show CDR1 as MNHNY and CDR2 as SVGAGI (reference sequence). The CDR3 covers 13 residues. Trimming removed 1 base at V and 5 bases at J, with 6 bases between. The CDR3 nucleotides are TGTGCCAGCAGTTACTTCGGAGATCAGCCCCAGCATTTT. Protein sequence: CASSYFGDQPQHF.

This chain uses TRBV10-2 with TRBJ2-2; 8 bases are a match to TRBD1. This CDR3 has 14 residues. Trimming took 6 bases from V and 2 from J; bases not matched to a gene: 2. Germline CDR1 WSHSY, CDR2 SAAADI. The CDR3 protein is CASSGQGNTGELFF. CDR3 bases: TGCGCCAGCAGCGGACAGGGAAACACCGGGGAGCTGTTTTTT.

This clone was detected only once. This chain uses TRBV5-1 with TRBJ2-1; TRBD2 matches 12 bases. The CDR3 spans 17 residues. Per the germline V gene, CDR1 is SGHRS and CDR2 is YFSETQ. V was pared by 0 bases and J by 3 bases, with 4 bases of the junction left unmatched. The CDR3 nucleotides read TGCGCCAGCAGCTTGGGACTAGCGGGAGAGGTCTACAATGAGCAGTTCTTC. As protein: CASSLGLAGEVYNEQFF.

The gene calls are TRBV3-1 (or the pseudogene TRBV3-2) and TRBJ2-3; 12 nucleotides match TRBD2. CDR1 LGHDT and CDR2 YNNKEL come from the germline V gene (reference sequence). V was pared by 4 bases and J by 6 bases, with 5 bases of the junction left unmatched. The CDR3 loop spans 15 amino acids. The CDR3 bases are TGTGCCAGCAGCCTCAGACTAGCGGGAGTCGATACGCAGTATTTT. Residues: CASSLRLAGVDTQYF.

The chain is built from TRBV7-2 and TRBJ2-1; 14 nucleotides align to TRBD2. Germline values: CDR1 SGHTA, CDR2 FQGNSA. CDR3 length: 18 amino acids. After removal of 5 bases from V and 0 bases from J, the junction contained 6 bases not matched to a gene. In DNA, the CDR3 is TGTGCCAGCAGCAGCTCAGGACTAGCGGGAGGCTCCTACAATGAGCAGTTCTTC. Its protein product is CASSSSGLAGGSYNEQFF. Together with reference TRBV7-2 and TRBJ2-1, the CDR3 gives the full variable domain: GAGVSQSPSNKVTEKGKDVELRCDPISGHTALYWYRQSLGQGLEFLIYFQGNSAPDKSGLPSDRFSAERTGGSVSTLTIQRTQQEDSAVYLCASSSSGLAGGSYNEQFFGPGTRLTVL.

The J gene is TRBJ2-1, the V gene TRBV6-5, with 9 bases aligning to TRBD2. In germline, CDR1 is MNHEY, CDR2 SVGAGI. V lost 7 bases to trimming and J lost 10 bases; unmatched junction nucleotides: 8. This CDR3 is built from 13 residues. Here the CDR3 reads CASTGELAGEQFF. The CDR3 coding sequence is TGTGCCAGCACCGGGGAACTAGCGGGCGAGCAGTTCTTC.

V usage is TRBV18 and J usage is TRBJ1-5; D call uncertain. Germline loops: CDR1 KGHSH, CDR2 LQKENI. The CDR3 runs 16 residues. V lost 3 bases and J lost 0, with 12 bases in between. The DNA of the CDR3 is TGTGCCAGCTCACCGGGTCCGGGTCTTAGCAATCAGCCCCAGCATTTT. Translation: CASSPGPGLSNQPQHF.

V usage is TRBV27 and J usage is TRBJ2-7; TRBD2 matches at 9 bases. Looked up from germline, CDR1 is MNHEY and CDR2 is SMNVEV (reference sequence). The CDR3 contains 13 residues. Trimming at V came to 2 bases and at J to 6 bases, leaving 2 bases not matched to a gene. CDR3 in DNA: TGTGCCAGCAGTTTAGTGCGGGAGGGCGAGCAGTACTTC. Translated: CASSLVREGEQYF.

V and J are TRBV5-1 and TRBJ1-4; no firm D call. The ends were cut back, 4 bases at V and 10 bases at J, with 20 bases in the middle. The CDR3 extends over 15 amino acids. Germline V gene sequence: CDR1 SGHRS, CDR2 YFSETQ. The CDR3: CASSLESIPRGKLFF. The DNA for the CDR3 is TGCGCCAGCAGCCTCGAAAGTATCCCACGCGGAAAACTGTTTTTT. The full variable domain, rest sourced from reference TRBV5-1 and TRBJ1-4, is KAGVTQTPRYLIKTRGQQVTLSCSPISGHRSVSWYQQTPGQGLQFLFEYFSETQRNKGNFPGRFSGRQFSNSRSEMNVSTLELGDSALYLCASSLESIPRGKLFFGSGTQLSVL.

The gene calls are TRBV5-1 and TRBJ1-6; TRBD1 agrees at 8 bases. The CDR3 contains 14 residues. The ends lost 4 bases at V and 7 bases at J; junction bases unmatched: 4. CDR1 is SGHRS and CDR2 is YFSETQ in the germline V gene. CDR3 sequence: CASSADRANSPLHF. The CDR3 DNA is TGCGCCAGCAGCGCGGACAGGGCGAATTCACCCCTCCACTTT.

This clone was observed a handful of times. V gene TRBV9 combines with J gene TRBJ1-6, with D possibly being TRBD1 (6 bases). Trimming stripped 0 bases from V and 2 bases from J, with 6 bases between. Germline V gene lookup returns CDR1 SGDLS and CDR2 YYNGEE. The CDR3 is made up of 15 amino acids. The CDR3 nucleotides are TGTGCCAGCAGCGTAGGGACAGCCTATAATTCACCCCTCCACTTT. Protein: CASSVGTAYNSPLHF. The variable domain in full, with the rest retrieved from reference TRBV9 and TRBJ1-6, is DSGVTQTPKHLITATGQRVTLRCSPRSGDLSVYWYQQSLDQGLQFLIQYYNGEERAKGNILERFSAQQFPDLHSELNLSSLELGDSALYFCASSVGTAYNSPLHFGNGTRLTVT.

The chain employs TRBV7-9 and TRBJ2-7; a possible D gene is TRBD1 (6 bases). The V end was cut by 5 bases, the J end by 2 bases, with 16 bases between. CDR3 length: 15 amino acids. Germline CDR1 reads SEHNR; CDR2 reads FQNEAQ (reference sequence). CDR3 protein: CASSNYRAITYEQYF. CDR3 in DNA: TGTGCCAGCAGCAACTACAGGGCTATTACCTACGAGCAGTACTTC.

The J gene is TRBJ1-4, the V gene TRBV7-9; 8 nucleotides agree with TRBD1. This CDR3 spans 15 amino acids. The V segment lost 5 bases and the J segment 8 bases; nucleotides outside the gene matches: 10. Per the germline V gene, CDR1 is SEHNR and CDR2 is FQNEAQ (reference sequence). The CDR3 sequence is CASSASRGRGEKLFF. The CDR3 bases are TGTGCCAGCAGCGCTAGCAGGGGGCGCGGCGAAAAACTGTTTTTT.

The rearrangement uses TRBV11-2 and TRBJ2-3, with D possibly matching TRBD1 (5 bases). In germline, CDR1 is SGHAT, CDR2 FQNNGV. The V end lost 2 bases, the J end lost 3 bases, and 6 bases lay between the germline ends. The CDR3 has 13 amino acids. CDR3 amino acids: CASSLQGTDTQYF. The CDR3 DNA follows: TGTGCCAGCAGCTTACAGGGAACAGATACGCAGTATTTT.

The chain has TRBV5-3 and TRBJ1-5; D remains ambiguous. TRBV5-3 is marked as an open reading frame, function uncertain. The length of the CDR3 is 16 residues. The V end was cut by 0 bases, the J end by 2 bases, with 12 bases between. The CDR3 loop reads CARSLGEGVGNQPQHF. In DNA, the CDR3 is TGTGCCAGAAGCTTGGGTGAGGGAGTGGGCAATCAGCCCCAGCATTTT.

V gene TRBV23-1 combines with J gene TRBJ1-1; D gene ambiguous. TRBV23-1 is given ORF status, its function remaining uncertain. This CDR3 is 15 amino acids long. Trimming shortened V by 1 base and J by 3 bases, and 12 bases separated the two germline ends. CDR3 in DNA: TGCGCCAGCAGTCAATTCGAACGGAGGGACACTGAAGCTTTCTTT. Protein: CASSQFERRDTEAFF.